The 21 T cell receptor beta chains listed next were all sequenced from one sample in a study of regulatory T cells in long-lasting Graves disease. As for time point: newly diagnosed GD, antithyroid drugs for less than 3 months. Researchers made the TCR library from RNA that was extracted from PBMCs. According to the study, TCR beta libraries were built with iRepertoire HTBI primers and CDR3-region Arm-PCR. TCRdb redid the calling of the multiplex PCR reads with MiXCR, one entry per CDR3 protein. The sample has roughly 500,000 distinct CDR3 sequences, approximately 13% seen once; the top ten hold approximately 9.3%. These records were also assigned to another study, of T cells in Graves' hyperthyroidism and ophthalmopathy.

The starting material was peripheral blood mononuclear cells (PBMCs), obtained at new diagnosis, from a patient treated with antithyroid drugs. All receptors come from a man between 25 and 39 years old with Graves disease.

This clonotype was counted between two and nine times. This chain joins TRBV19 and TRBJ2-7; TRBD2 agrees at 7 bases. Germline CDR1 reads LNHDA; CDR2 reads SQIVND (reference sequence). V shed 5 bases, J shed 4 bases, and the junction held 8 bases outside the gene matches. The CDR3 length is 14 residues. The CDR3 region has the DNA TGTGCCAGTAGTGGTCGGCGGGAGACTTACGAGCAGTACTTC. Translating gives CASSGRRETYEQYF.

The table lists this clonotype with many counts. The CDR3 DNA reads as TGTGCCAGCAGCCCCCTTGCAAGGACAGGGGGATTCGAGCAGTACTTC. Its translation: CASSPLARTGGFEQYF. The chain uses TRBV5-5 and TRBJ2-7, with 10 positions matching TRBD1. This CDR3 spans 16 amino acids. CDR1 is SGHKS and CDR2 is YYEKEE in the germline V gene (reference sequence). J lost 6 bases, V lost 4 bases, and 13 bases had no gene match. The complete variable domain, with remaining parts taken from reference TRBV5-5 and TRBJ2-7, reads DAGVTQSPTHLIKTRGQQVTLRCSPISGHKSVSWYQQVLGQGPQFIFQYYEKEERGRGNFPDRFSARQFPNYSSELNVNALLLGDSALYLCASSPLARTGGFEQYFGPGTRLTVT.

In this sample, this clonotype turned up many times. J is TRBJ2-7 and V is TRBV2; D is possibly TRBD1 (6 bases). This CDR3 spans 12 amino acids. Germline CDR1 is SNHLY and CDR2 is FYNNEI. Trimming removed 6 bases at V and 2 bases at J, with 8 bases between. DNA of the CDR3: TGTGCCAGCAGGGGACAAGCCTACGAGCAGTACTTC. Translated: CASRGQAYEQYF.

This clonotype was recorded many times. V usage is TRBV12-3 or TRBV12-4 and J usage is TRBJ1-5; D uncertain. The CDR3 loop spans 12 amino acids. The V gene lost 6 bases and the J gene lost 5 bases, with 8 bases spanning the gap. The CDR3 nucleotides are TGTGCCAGCAGCTCCCCTTATCAGCCCCAGCATTTT. Its translation is CASSSPYQPQHF.

This clonotype was counted only a few times. This chain uses TRBV9 with TRBJ2-1; D unresolved. Per germline, CDR1 SGDLS and CDR2 YYNGEE. V lost 4 bases to trimming and J lost 0 bases, with 17 bases between them. The CDR3 contains 17 residues. The CDR3: CASSPRLSVSSYNEQFF. The DNA for the CDR3 is TGTGCCAGCAGCCCCCGGTTAAGCGTGAGCTCCTACAATGAGCAGTTCTTC. Full variable domain (rest looked up from reference TRBV9 and TRBJ2-1): DSGVTQTPKHLITATGQRVTLRCSPRSGDLSVYWYQQSLDQGLQFLIQYYNGEERAKGNILERFSAQQFPDLHSELNLSSLELGDSALYFCASSPRLSVSSYNEQFFGPGTRLTVL.

This clonotype appeared once. A read error may explain this, as a much larger clone is one base away. The rearrangement joins TRBV7-2 to TRBJ2-1, with 7 bases lining up with TRBD2. The J call is uncertain, as TRBJ2-3 better fits the DNA end. The length of the CDR3 is 17 residues. Germline V gene lookup returns CDR1 SGHTA and CDR2 FQGNSA. CDR3 in amino acids: CTSSFRLLARSTDTQYF. The CDR3 DNA reads as TGTACCAGCAGCTTCCGATTACTAGCGCGGTCCACAGATACGCAGTATTTT.

Many counts were recorded for this clonotype. The chain carries TRBV12-5 and TRBJ2-3, with TRBD1 identical over 11 bases. Per germline, CDR1 LGHNT and CDR2 FRNRAP. CDR3 length equals 15 residues. The CDR3 DNA follows: TGTGCGGCGGGGGGTCGGACAGGGGGCGGGGATACGCAGTATTTT. It translates to CAAGGRTGGGDTQYF.

This sequence joins TRBV6-9 and TRBJ2-1; 7 bases fit TRBD2. The J segment lost 10 bases and the V segment lost 3 bases, leaving 15 bases of the junction unmatched. This CDR3 is 16 amino acids long. CDR1 MNHGY and CDR2 SVAAGI come from the germline V gene. CDR3 residues: CASSYSSGAGRVEQFF. In DNA form, the CDR3 reads TGTGCCAGCAGTTACTCAAGCGGGGCGGGCCGGGTAGAGCAGTTCTTC.

The V call is TRBV7-9, the J call TRBJ2-7, with D uncertain. The CDR3 is 14 residues long. V lost 3 bases to trimming and J lost 1 base, with 10 bases between them. Germline loops: CDR1 SEHNR, CDR2 FQNEAQ (reference sequence). CDR3 loop: CASSFDSISYEQYF. CDR3 DNA sequence: TGTGCCAGCAGCTTCGACTCTATATCCTACGAGCAGTACTTC.

This clonotype was picked up a small number of times. The chain joins TRBV19 to TRBJ1-1, with TRBD1 as a possible D gene (5 bases). This CDR3 has 13 residues. Germline V gene data show CDR1 as LNHDA and CDR2 as SQIVND (reference sequence). Trimming removed 5 bases from V and 5 bases from J, with 12 bases in between. The CDR3 nucleotides read TGTGCCAGTAGTGCGGGGGTAAGAACTGAAGCTTTCTTT. Protein sequence: CASSAGVRTEAFF.

This clonotype was detected many times. V gene TRBV10-3 combines with J gene TRBJ1-5; 7 bases are shared with TRBD1. V lost 6 bases and J lost 6; bases outside the gene matches: 8. CDR3 size: 14 residues. Germline V gives CDR1 ENHRY, CDR2 SYGVKD. CDR3 nucleotide sequence: TGTGCCATCAGGGGAGGGGGCTCCACTCAGCCCCAGCATTTT. Encoded protein: CAIRGGGSTQPQHF.

This clonotype occurred a few times. CDR3 amino acids: CASSLTRVDSPLHF. In DNA, the CDR3 is TGCGCCAGCAGCTTGACGAGGGTTGATTCACCCCTCCACTTT. V usage is TRBV5-1 and J usage is TRBJ1-6; D gene uncertain. CDR1 SGHRS and CDR2 YFSETQ come from the germline V gene. Trimming pared 1 base from V and 8 bases from J, leaving 10 bases between. This CDR3 comprises 14 residues.

This clonotype was detected ten times or more. This chain connects TRBV7-6 to TRBJ2-1; 9 nucleotides match TRBD2. The CDR3 totals 17 residues. V shed 5 bases, J shed 8 bases, and the junction held 16 bases outside the gene matches. From germline, CDR1 is SGHVS and CDR2 FNYEAQ. This chain's CDR3 is CASSPPELAGGRDEQFF. The DNA for the CDR3 is TGTGCCAGCAGCCCCCCGGAGTTGGCGGGAGGGCGGGATGAGCAGTTCTTC. Looking up the rest from reference TRBV7-6 and TRBJ2-1 gives the full variable domain: GAGVSQSPRYKVTKRGQDVALRCDPISGHVSLYWYRQALGQGPEFLTYFNYEAQQDKSGLPNDRFSAERPEGSISTLTIQRTEQRDSAMYRCASSPPELAGGRDEQFFGPGTRLTVL.

The sample holds many counts of this clonotype. The chain employs TRBV20-1 and TRBJ2-3; either TRBD1 or TRBD2 may supply D (6 bases each). Germline V lookup: CDR1 DFQATT, CDR2 SNEGSKA (reference sequence). The length of the CDR3 is 19 residues. Trimming shortened V by 1 base and J by 1 base, and 24 bases separated the two germline ends. CDR3 in DNA: TGCAGTGCTAGAGTATGGGGGGCGGAAGAGTCGCAAGGCACAGATACGCAGTATTTT. Translation gives CSARVWGAEESQGTDTQYF.

Ten or more counts support this clonotype. The CDR3 here is CASSPTSRGDTQYF. DNA of the CDR3: TGTGCCAGCAGTCCGACTAGTAGGGGAGATACGCAGTATTTT. This sequence joins TRBV27 and TRBJ2-3, with D perhaps TRBD2 (6 bases). The germline gives CDR1 MNHEY, CDR2 SMNVEV (reference sequence). The CDR3 loop spans 14 amino acids. Trimming stripped 5 bases from V and 5 bases from J, with 14 bases between.

As concerns this clonotype: This may stem from a read error, because a much larger clone lies one nucleotide away. The rearrangement uses TRBV5-1 and TRBJ1-2, with a tentative D call TRBD1 (6 bases). CDR1 and CDR2 (germline): SGHRS, YFSETQ. The CDR3 sequence is 14 residues long. The CDR3 is CASSLNRDNYGCTF. The CDR3 DNA sequence: TGCGCCAGCAGCCTTAACAGGGATAACTATGGCTGCACCTTC.

As for this clonotype: With a much larger clone just one base away, this may be a read error. The chain has TRBV11-2 and TRBJ1-2, with a possible D match to TRBD1 (5 bases). This CDR3 contains 11 residues. Germline V gene data show CDR1 as SGHAT and CDR2 as FQNNGV. CDR3 nucleotides: TGTGCCAGCGCCCTAAGGGGTGGCTGCACCTTC. Translated, it gives CASALRGGCTF.

The V and J genes are TRBV2 and TRBJ2-4, with no clear D. V lost 7 bases to trimming and J lost 7 bases, with 11 bases between them. Germline CDR1 SNHLY, CDR2 FYNNEI. CDR3 length: 12 amino acids. CDR3 bases: TGTGCCAGCACCTTCGGAAAGAACATTCAGTACTTC. Residues: CASTFGKNIQYF.

Ten or more counts support this clonotype. The DNA of the CDR3 is TGTGCCAGCAGTTACGGGGCGCTAGCGGGAGGGCCAGGCGACGAGCAGTACTTC. This encodes CASSYGALAGGPGDEQYF. V gene TRBV6-5 combines with J gene TRBJ2-7; 12 bases line up with TRBD2. The length of the CDR3 is 18 residues. CDR1 is MNHEY, CDR2 SVGAGI, per germline. V lost 2 bases, J lost 5 bases, and 13 bases stayed unmatched.

As regards this clonotype: Being one base from a much bigger clone, this may be a read error. The chain carries TRBV2 and TRBJ2-1; no definite D call. The CDR3 covers 14 residues. V was cut by 4 bases and J by 13 bases, with 20 bases left in between. CDR1 and CDR2 from the germline V gene are SNHLY and FYNNEI. CDR3 DNA sequence: TGTGCCAGCAGTGTGATCGAAGGCCAAGAGACCCAGTTCTTC. Amino acid sequence: CASSVIEGQETQFF.

This clonotype was counted at least ten times. The V and J genes are TRBV12-3 or TRBV12-4 and TRBJ2-7; TRBD2 agrees at 14 bases. V was clipped by 3 bases and J by 7 bases; unmatched bases: 5. This CDR3 comprises 15 residues. The CDR3 DNA is TGTGCCAGCAGTTTGAAGGGACTAGCGGGAGAAGAGCAGTACTTC. It specifies CASSLKGLAGEEQYF.